These 5 T cell receptor beta chains were sequenced from one sample in a study of T cells in localized non-small cell lung cancer. Using immunoSEQ multiplex PCR, the repertoire was profiled, and TCRdb retains in-frame clones only, with some absent. This sample has roughly 38,000 clones; about nine tenths occur once, and the top ten carry approximately 5.4%. The sequenced sample was peripheral blood mononuclear cells, obtained before any cancer treatment. These receptors were collected from a male donor at least 60 years old with stage II lung adenocarcinoma.

Only one count was recorded for this clone. The gene calls are TRBV6-1 and TRBJ2-3, with 9 bases identical to TRBD1. The V and J ends lost 10 bases and 5 bases, in that order; junction bases with no gene match: 10. The germline V gene encodes CDR1 MNHNS and CDR2 SASEGT. The CDR3 is made up of 14 amino acids. The CDR3: CAIREQGAGDTQYF. CDR3 coding DNA: TGTGCCATCCGCGAACAGGGGGCTGGAGATACGCAGTATTTT.

This sequence joins TRBV29-1 and TRBJ2-3; D may correspond to TRBD1 or TRBD2 (5 bases each). With 5 bases removed from V and 5 bases from J, the gap between germline ends came to 17 bases. CDR1 and CDR2 (germline): SQVTM, ANQGSEA. The CDR3 is 14 residues long. The DNA for the CDR3 is TGCAGCGTTTACGGGACCCGGAGCGGAGATACGCAGTATTTT. Translation gives CSVYGTRSGDTQYF.

This sequence joins TRBV10-3 and TRBJ1-2, with 10 bases aligning to TRBD1. Germline values: CDR1 ENHRY, CDR2 SYGVKD. V shed 5 bases, J shed 4 bases, and the junction held 4 bases outside the gene matches. The CDR3 sequence is 14 residues long. CDR3 nucleotides: TGTGCCATCAGTCCGGGACAGGGGTCCTATGGCTACACCTTC. This translates into CAISPGQGSYGYTF.

The chain has TRBV30 and TRBJ2-7; D ambiguous. Germline V gives CDR1 GTSNPN, CDR2 SVGIG (reference sequence). This CDR3 contains 12 residues. The V and J ends lost 2 bases and 4 bases respectively, with 9 bases between them. Here the CDR3 reads CAWSPTRYEQYF. The DNA for the CDR3 is TGTGCCTGGAGTCCGACCCGGTACGAGCAGTACTTC.

A few counts support this clone. CDR3 protein: CASTTGGLRPQHF. CDR3 DNA: TGTGCCAGCACAACAGGTGGATTGAGGCCCCAGCATTTT. The rearrangement links TRBV18 to TRBJ1-5; D might be TRBD1 (5 bases). Trimming stripped 8 bases from V and 9 bases from J, with 17 bases between. CDR3 length: 13 residues. Germline V gives CDR1 KGHSH, CDR2 LQKENI.